This TCR beta chain comes out of a study of Ad26.COV2.S vaccination and SARS-CoV-2 variants. Study-wide context: Dosing was one shot or two shots 56 days apart.

CDR1 and CDR2 (germline): SQVTM, ANQGSEA. V shed 6 bases and J shed 13 bases, with 17 bases lying between them. The CDR3 has 11 amino acids. Libraries were prepared by immunoSEQ multiplex PCR; TCRdb keeps only in-frame clonotypes and omits some of them. Of more than 300,000 clones in the sample, about 88% were seen once. Treatment specified: 15 to 20 received Ad26.COV2.S at low or high dose, single or two shots; several received placebo; per-sample allocation not given. Material that was analyzed had been drawn on day 63 after the first vaccine or placebo injection. Specimen: peripheral blood, collected in a trial of Ad26.COV2.S vaccine versus placebo. The chain uses TRBV29-1 and TRBJ2-3; D ambiguous. This TCR was sampled from a person aged 18 to 59 who received the Ad26.COV2.S COVID-19 vaccine or a placebo. The CDR3 region has the DNA TGCAGCGTCTCAACCCCGACCCGGGAGTATTTT. Translated: CSVSTPTREYF.